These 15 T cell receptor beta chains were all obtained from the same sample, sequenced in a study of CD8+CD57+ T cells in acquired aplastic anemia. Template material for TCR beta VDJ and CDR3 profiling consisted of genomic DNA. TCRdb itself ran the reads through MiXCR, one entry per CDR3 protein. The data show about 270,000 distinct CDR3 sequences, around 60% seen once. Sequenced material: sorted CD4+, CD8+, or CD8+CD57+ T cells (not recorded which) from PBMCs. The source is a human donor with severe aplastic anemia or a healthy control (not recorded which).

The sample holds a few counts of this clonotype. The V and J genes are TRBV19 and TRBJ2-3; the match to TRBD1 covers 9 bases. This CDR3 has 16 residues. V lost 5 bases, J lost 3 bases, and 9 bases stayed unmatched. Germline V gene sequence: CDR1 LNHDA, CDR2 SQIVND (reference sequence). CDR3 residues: CASSPLPGQGTDTQYF. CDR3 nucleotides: TGTGCCAGTAGTCCCCTCCCGGGACAGGGAACAGATACGCAGTATTTT.

DNA for the CDR3: TGCGCCAGCAGCTTGCCTACTAGCGGGGGTAGCACAGATACGCAGTATTTT. Encoded protein: CASSLPTSGGSTDTQYF. The J gene is TRBJ2-3, the V gene TRBV5-1, with 11 nucleotides matching TRBD2. Unmatched junction bases numbered 4, after V lost 1 base and J lost 0 bases. The CDR3 covers 17 residues. Germline values: CDR1 SGHRS, CDR2 YFSETQ.

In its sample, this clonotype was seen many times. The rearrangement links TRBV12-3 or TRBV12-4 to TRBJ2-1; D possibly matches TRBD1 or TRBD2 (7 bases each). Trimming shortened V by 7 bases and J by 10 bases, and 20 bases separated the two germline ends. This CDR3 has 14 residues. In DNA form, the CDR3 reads TGTGCCAGCATCCAGGGGGGGCTGCCTATCGAGCAGTTCTTC. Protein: CASIQGGLPIEQFF.

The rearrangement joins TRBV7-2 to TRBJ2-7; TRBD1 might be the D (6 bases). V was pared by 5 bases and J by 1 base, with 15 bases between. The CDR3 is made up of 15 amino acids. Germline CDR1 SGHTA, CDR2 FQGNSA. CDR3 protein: CASSPWTDRSYEQYF. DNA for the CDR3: TGTGCCAGCAGCCCCTGGACAGACAGATCCTACGAGCAGTACTTC.

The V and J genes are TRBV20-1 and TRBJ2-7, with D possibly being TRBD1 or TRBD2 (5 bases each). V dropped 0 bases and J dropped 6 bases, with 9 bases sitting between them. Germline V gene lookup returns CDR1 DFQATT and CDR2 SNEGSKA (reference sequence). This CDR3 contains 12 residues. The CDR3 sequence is CSARDWGSEQYF. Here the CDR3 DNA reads TGCAGTGCTAGAGATTGGGGGAGCGAGCAGTACTTC.

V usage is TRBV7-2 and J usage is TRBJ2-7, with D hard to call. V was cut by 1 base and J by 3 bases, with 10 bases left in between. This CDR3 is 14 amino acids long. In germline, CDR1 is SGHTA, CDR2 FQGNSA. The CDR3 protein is CASSLGRNIYEQYF. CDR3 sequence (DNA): TGTGCCAGCAGCTTAGGACGTAACATCTACGAGCAGTACTTC. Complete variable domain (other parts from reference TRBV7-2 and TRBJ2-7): GAGVSQSPSNKVTEKGKDVELRCDPISGHTALYWYRQSLGQGLEFLIYFQGNSAPDKSGLPSDRFSAERTGGSVSTLTIQRTQQEDSAVYLCASSLGRNIYEQYFGPGTRLTVT.

CDR3 nucleotides: TGTGCCAGCAGCTCCAGACAGTTCACCGGGGAGCTGTTTTTT. Translating it yields CASSSRQFTGELFF. This chain uses TRBV7-8 with TRBJ2-2; D might be TRBD1 (5 bases). V lost 4 bases, J lost 4 bases, and 10 bases lay in between. The CDR3 extends over 14 amino acids. The germline V gene encodes CDR1 SGHVS and CDR2 FQNEAQ. Complete variable domain (other parts from reference TRBV7-8 and TRBJ2-2): GAGVSQSPRYKVAKRGQDVALRCDPISGHVSLFWYQQALGQGPEFLTYFQNEAQLDKSGLPSDRFFAERPEGSVSTLKIQRTQQEDSAVYLCASSSRQFTGELFFGEGSRLTVL.

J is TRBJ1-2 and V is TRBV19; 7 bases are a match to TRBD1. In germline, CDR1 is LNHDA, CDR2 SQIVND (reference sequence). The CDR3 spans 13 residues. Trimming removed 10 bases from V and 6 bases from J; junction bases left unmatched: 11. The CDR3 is CATSDRLTNGYTF. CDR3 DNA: TGTGCCACTTCGGACAGGCTAACAAATGGCTACACCTTC.

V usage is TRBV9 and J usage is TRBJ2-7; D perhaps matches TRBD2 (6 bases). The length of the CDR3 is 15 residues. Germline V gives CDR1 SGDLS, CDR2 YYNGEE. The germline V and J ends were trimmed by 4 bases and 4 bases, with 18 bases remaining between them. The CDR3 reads CASSLSTGSVYEQYF. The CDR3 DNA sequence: TGTGCCAGCAGCCTCTCGACCGGGAGTGTTTACGAGCAGTACTTC.

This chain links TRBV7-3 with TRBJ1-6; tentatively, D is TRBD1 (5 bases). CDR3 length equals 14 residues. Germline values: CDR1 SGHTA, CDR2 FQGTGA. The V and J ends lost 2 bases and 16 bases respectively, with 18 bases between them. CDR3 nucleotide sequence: TGTGCCAGCAGCTTACCTCCATATGGGGGAAGGCTCCACTTT. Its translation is CASSLPPYGGRLHF. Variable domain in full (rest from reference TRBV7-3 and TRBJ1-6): GAGVSQTPSNKVTEKGKYVELRCDPISGHTALYWYRQSLGQGPEFLIYFQGTGAADDSGLPNDRFFAVRPEGSVSTLKIQRTERGDSAVYLCASSLPPYGGRLHFGNGTRLTVT.

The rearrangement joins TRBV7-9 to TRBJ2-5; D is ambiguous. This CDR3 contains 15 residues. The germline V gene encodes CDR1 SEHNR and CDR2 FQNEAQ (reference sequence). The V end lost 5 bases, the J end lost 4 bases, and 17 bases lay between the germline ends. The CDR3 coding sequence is TGTGCCAGCAGCACCACAGAGGTCCCGACAGAGACCCAGTACTTC. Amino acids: CASSTTEVPTETQYF.

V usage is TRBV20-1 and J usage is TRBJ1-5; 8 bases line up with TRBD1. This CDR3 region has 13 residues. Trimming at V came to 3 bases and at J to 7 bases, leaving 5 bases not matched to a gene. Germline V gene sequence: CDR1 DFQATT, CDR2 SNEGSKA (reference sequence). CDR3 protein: CSASQGARQPQHF. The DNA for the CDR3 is TGCAGTGCTAGTCAGGGGGCCCGGCAGCCCCAGCATTTT.

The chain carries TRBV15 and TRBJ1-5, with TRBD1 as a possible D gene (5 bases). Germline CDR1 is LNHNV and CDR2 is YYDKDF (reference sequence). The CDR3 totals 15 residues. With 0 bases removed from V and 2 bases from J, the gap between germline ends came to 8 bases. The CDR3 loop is CATSRDLQGNQPQHF. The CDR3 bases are TGTGCCACCAGCAGAGATCTACAGGGCAATCAGCCCCAGCATTTT. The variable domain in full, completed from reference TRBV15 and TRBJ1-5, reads DAMVIQNPRYQVTQFGKPVTLSCSQTLNHNVMYWYQQKSSQAPKLLFHYYDKDFNNEADTPDNFQSRRPNTSFCFLDIRSPGLGDTAMYLCATSRDLQGNQPQHFGDGTRLSIL.

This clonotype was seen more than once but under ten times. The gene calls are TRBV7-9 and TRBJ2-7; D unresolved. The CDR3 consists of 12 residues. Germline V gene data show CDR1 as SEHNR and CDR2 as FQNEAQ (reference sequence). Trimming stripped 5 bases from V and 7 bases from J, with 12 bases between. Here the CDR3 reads CASSLSFGEQYF. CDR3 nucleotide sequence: TGTGCCAGCAGCCTCTCCTTCGGGGAGCAGTACTTC.

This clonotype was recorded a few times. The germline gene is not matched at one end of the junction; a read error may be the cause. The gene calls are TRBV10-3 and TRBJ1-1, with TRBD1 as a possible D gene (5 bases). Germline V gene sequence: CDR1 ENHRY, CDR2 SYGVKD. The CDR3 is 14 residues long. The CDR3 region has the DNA TGTGCCAGCAGTTTATCTACGGGGGGCACTGAAGCTTTCTTT. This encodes CASSLSTGGTEAFF.